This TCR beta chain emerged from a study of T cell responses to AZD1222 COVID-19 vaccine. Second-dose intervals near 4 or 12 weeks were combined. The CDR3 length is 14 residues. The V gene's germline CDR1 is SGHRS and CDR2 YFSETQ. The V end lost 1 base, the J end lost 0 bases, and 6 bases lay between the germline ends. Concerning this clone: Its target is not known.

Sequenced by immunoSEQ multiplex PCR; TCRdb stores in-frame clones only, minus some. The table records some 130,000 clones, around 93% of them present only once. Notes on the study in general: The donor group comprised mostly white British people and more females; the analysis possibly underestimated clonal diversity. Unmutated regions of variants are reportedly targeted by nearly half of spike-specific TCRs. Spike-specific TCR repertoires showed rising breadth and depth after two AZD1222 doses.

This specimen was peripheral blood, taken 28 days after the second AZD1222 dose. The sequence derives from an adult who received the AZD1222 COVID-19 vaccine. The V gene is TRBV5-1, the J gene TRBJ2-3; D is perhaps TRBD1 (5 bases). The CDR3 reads CASSLTGSTDTQYF. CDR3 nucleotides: TGCGCCAGCAGCTTGACAGGAAGCACAGATACGCAGTATTTT.